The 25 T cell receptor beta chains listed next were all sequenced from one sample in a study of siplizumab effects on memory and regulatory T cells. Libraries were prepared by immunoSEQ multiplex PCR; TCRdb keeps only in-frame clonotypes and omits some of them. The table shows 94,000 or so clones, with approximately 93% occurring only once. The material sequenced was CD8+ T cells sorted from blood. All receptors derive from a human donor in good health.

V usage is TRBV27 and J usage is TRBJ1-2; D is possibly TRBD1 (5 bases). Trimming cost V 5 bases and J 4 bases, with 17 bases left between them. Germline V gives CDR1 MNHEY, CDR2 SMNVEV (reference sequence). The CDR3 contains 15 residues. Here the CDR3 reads CASSTRGFLGYGYTF. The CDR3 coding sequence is TGTGCCAGCAGTACCCGGGGGTTTCTAGGCTATGGCTACACCTTC.

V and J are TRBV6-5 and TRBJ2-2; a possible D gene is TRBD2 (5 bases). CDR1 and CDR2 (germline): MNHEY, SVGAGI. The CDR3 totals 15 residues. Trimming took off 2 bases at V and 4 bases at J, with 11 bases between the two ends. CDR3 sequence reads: CASSYGLGSTGELFF. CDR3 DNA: TGTGCCAGCAGTTACGGTCTAGGGAGCACCGGGGAGCTGTTTTTT.

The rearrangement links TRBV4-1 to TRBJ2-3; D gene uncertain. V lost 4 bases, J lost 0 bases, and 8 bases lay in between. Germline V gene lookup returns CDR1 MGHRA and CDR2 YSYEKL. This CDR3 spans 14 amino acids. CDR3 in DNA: TGCGCCAGCAGCCTCGGACCTAGCACAGATACGCAGTATTTT. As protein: CASSLGPSTDTQYF.

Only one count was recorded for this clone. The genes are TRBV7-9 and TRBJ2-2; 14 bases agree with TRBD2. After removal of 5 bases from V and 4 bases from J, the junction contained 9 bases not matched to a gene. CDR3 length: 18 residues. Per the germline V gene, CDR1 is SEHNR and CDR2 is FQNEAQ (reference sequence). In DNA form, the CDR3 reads TGTGCCAGCAGCCCCGGGACTAGCGGGAGTATGACCACCGGGGAGCTGTTTTTT. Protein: CASSPGTSGSMTTGELFF.

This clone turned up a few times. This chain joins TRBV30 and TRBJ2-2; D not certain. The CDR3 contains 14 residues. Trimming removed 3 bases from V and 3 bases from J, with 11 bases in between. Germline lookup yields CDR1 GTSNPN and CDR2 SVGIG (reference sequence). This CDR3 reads CAWRSGFDTGELFF. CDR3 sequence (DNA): TGTGCCTGGAGATCTGGGTTCGACACCGGGGAGCTGTTTTTT.

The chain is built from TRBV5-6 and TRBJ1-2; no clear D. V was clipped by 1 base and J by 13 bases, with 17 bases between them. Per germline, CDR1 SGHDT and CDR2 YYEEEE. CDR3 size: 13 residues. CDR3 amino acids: CASSLSAHPYPTF. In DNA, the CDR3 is TGTGCCAGCAGCTTGTCGGCGCATCCATATCCCACCTTC.

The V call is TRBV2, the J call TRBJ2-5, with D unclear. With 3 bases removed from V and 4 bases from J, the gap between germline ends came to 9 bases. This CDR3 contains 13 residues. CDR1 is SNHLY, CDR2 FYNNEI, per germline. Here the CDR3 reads CASSDEASETQYF. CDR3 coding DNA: TGTGCCAGCAGTGATGAAGCGTCAGAGACCCAGTACTTC.

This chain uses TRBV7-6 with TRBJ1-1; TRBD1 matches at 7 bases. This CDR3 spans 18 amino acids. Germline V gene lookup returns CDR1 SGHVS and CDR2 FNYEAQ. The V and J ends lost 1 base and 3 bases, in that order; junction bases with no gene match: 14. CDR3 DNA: TGTGCCAGCAGCTTAGTTGGTGACAGGGAGTTTGGGGACACTGAAGCTTTCTTT. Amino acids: CASSLVGDREFGDTEAFF.

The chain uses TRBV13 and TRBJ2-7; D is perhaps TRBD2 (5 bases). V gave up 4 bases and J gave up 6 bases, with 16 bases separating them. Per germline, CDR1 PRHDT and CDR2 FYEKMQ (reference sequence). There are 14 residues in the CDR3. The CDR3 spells CASSSTTKGIEQYF. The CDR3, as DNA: TGTGCCAGCAGCTCGACTACTAAAGGGATCGAGCAGTACTTC.

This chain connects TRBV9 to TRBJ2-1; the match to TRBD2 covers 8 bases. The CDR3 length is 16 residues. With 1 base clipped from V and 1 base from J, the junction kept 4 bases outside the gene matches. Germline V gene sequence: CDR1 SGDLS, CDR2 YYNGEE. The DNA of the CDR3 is TGTGCCAGCAGCGTAAGCGGGAGTTCGTCCTACAATGAGCAGTTCTTC. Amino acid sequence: CASSVSGSSSYNEQFF. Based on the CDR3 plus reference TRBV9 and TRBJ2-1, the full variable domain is DSGVTQTPKHLITATGQRVTLRCSPRSGDLSVYWYQQSLDQGLQFLIQYYNGEERAKGNILERFSAQQFPDLHSELNLSSLELGDSALYFCASSVSGSSSYNEQFFGPGTRLTVL.

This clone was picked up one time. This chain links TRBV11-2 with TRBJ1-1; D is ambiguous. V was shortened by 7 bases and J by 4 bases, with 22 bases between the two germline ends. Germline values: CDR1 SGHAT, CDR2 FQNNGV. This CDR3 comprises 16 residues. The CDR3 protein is CASTVGFQERVTEAFF. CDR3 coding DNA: TGTGCCAGCACCGTAGGGTTTCAGGAACGGGTCACTGAAGCTTTCTTT.

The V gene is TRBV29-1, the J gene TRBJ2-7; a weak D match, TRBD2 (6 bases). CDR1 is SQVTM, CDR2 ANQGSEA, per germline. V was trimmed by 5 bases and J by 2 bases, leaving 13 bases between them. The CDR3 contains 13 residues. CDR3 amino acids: CSVSLASTYEQYF. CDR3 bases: TGCAGCGTTTCTCTAGCGTCCACCTACGAGCAGTACTTC.

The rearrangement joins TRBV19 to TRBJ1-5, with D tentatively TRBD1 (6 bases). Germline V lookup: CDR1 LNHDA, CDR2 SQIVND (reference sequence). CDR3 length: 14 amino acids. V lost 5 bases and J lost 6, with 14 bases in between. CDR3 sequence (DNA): TGTGCCAGTAGTGCCCCGACAGGTTTTCAGCCCCAGCATTTT. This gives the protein CASSAPTGFQPQHF.

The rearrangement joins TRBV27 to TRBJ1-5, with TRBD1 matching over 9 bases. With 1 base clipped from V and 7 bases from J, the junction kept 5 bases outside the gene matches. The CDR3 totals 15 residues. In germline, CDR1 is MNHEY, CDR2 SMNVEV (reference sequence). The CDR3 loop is CASSLLADRGQPQHF. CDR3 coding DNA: TGTGCCAGCAGTTTATTGGCGGACAGGGGCCAGCCCCAGCATTTT.

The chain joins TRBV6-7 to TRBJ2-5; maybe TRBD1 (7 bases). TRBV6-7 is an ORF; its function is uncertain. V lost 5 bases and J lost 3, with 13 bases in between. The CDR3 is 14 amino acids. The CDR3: CASSPGDREETQYF. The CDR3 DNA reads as TGTGCCAGCAGTCCGGGGGACAGAGAAGAGACCCAGTACTTC.

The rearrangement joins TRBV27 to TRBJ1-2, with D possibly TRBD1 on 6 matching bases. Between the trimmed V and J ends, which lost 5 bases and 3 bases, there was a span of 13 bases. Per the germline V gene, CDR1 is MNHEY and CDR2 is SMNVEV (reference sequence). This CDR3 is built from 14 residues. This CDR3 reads CASSPSRGHYGYTF. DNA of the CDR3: TGTGCCAGCAGTCCATCCAGGGGTCACTATGGCTACACCTTC.

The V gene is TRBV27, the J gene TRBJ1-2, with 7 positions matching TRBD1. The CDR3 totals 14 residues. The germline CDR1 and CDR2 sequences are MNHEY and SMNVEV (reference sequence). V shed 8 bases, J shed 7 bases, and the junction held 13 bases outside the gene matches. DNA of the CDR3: TGTGCCAGCCGGACAGGCGGTACTCAGGGTGGCTACACCTTC. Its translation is CASRTGGTQGGYTF.

Written as DNA, the CDR3 is TGTGCCTGGAGTTCAGGAAACTACGAGCAGTACTTC. Encoded protein: CAWSSGNYEQYF. V gene TRBV30 combines with J gene TRBJ2-7; D is unresolved. V lost 2 bases, J lost 3 bases, and 8 bases lay in between. There are 12 residues in the CDR3. CDR1 and CDR2 (germline): GTSNPN, SVGIG (reference sequence).

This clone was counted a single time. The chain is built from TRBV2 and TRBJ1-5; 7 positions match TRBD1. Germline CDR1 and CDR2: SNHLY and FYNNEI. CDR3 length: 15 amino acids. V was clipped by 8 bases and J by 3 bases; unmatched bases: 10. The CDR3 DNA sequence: TGTGCCAGCGCAAAAACCACAGGGGTCAATCAGCCCCAGCATTTT. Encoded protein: CASAKTTGVNQPQHF.

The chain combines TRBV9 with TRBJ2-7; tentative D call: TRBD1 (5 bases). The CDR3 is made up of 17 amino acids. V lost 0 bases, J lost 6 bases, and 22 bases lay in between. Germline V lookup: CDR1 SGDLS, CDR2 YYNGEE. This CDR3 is CASSVVPQGMTESEQYF. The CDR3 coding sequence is TGTGCCAGCAGCGTAGTACCCCAGGGAATGACAGAAAGCGAGCAGTACTTC.

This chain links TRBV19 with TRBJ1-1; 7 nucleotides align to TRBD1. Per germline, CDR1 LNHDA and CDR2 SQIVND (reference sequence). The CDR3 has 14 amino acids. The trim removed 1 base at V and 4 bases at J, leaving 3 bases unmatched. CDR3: CASSIGPGGTEAFF. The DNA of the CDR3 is TGTGCCAGTAGTATAGGACCAGGGGGCACTGAAGCTTTCTTT.

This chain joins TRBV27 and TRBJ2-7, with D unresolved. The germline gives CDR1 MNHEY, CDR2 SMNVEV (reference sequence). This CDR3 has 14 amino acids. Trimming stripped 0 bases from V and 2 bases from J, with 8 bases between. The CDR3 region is CASSLSETTYEQYF. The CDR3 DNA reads TGTGCCAGCAGTTTATCGGAAACGACCTACGAGCAGTACTTC.

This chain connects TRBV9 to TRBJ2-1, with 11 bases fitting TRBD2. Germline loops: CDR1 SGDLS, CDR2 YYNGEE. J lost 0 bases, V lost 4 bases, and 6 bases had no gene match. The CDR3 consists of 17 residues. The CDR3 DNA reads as TGTGCCAGCAGCACGGGACTAGCGGACAGCTCCTACAATGAGCAGTTCTTC. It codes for CASSTGLADSSYNEQFF.

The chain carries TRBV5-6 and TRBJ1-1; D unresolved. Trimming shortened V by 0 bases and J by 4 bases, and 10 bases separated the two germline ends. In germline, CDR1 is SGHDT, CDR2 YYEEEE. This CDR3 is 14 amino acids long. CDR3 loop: CASSLGGWGTEAFF. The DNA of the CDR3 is TGTGCCAGCAGCTTGGGAGGATGGGGCACTGAAGCTTTCTTT.

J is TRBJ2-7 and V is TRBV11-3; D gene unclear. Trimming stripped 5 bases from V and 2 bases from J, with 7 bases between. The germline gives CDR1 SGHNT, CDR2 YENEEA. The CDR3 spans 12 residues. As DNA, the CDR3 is TGTGCCAGCAGCCCACAAACCTACGAGCAGTACTTC. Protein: CASSPQTYEQYF.